The 16 T cell receptor beta chains below all came from one sample that was sequenced in a study of tumor-infiltrating lymphocytes in primary liver carcinoma. For each extraction, RNA and DNA were obtained together from about 19-30 mg of unsorted bulk tissue. TCR beta cDNA was made from approximately 500 ng total RNA with a constant-region primer. Researchers made the TCR beta libraries by running three nested multiplex PCR rounds with slightly modified ARM-PCR. TRBV1-TRBV30 forward and Cbeta reverse primers drove the first two approximately 10-cycle rounds. TCRdb reprocessed the multiplex PCR reads via MiXCR and lists one record per CDR3 protein. The sample lists tens of thousands of distinct CDR3 sequences, approximately 82% occurring once. The source material was tumor-adjacent normal liver tissue. The receptors were gathered from a woman aged 25 to 39 with primary liver carcinoma and hepatitis B virus infection.

The chain uses TRBV11-2 and TRBJ1-2; 7 bases are a match to TRBD1. With 11 bases clipped from V and 7 bases from J, the junction kept 10 bases outside the gene matches. The germline CDR1 and CDR2 sequences are SGHAT and FQNNGV. This CDR3 region has 12 residues. The CDR3 sequence: CACTQGGGGYTF. DNA for the CDR3: TGTGCCTGCACTCAGGGGGGTGGTGGCTACACCTTC.

This clonotype appeared a few times. The J gene is TRBJ2-2, the V gene TRBV2; D is possibly TRBD1 (5 bases). Germline V CDR1 and CDR2: SNHLY, FYNNEI. The CDR3 is 15 residues long. Trimming pared 8 bases from V and 1 base from J, leaving 14 bases between. CDR3 DNA: TGTGCCAGCTCCCTGGGGCTCGAGAACACCGGGGAGCTGTTTTTT. Translation: CASSLGLENTGELFF.

By share, this clonotype counts as large. The chain carries TRBV6-2 or TRBV6-3 and TRBJ2-2; no firm D call. The germline gives CDR1 MNHEY, CDR2 SVGEGT. The CDR3 consists of 13 residues. Trimming removed 0 bases from V and 5 bases from J, with 4 bases in between. The CDR3 spells CASSYSETGELFF. DNA for the CDR3: TGTGCCAGCAGTTACTCGGAGACCGGGGAGCTGTTTTTT.

V is TRBV7-8 and J is TRBJ1-2; tentatively, D is TRBD1 (6 bases). Germline loops: CDR1 SGHVS, CDR2 FQNEAQ. The CDR3 extends over 14 amino acids. V lost 0 bases and J lost 13, with 18 bases in between. The CDR3 sequence: CASSLAQGRRGCTF. The CDR3 coding sequence is TGTGCCAGCAGCTTAGCACAGGGAAGGCGGGGTTGCACCTTC.

With respect to this clonotype: Germline and junction disagree at one end, which may indicate a read error. V gene TRBV11-2 combines with J gene TRBJ2-1; 7 bases line up with TRBD2. Germline assignment: CDR1 SGHAT and CDR2 FQNNGV. The CDR3 length is 16 residues. CDR3 amino acids: CTSSLSLGGSYDEQFF. In DNA, the CDR3 is TGTACCAGCAGCTTAAGCCTGGGCGGGAGCTACGATGAGCAGTTCTTC.

Of note for this clonotype: The junction shows a germline mismatch at one end, possibly a read error. This chain connects TRBV24-1 to TRBJ2-1, with TRBD1 matching over 7 bases. Germline V gene lookup returns CDR1 KGHDR and CDR2 SFDVKD. The CDR3 spans 17 residues. CDR3 coding DNA: TGTGCCACCAGTGGTCACAGGGGCGCTGATCTGGACAATGAGCTGTCCTTC. This codes for CATSGHRGADLDNELSF.

Notes on this clonotype: No conserved phenylalanine or tryptophan is present at the end of the CDR3, so a read error is the likely explanation. The V and J genes are TRBV5-6 and TRBJ2-7; 14 bases are a match to TRBD2. After removal of 3 bases from V and 2 bases from J, the junction contained 7 bases not matched to a gene. The length of the CDR3 is 17 residues. Germline lookup yields CDR1 SGHDT and CDR2 YYEEEE. The CDR3 protein is CASSSGTSGSFAYEQYL. As DNA, the CDR3 is TGTGCCAGCAGCTCAGGGACTAGCGGGAGTTTTGCCTACGAGCAGTACTTA.

As regards this clonotype: Germline is not matched at one junction end, which may reflect a read error. V usage is TRBV30 and J usage is TRBJ1-1, with 8 bases fitting TRBD1. There are 15 residues in the CDR3. CDR1 GTSNPN and CDR2 SVGIG come from the germline V gene (reference sequence). CDR3 in DNA: TGTGCCTGGAGTGTCTCGGGACAGGTAAACATTGAAGCTTTATTT. It specifies CAWSVSGQVNIEALF.

This clonotype was seen ten or more times. The chain employs TRBV29-1 and TRBJ2-4, with a tentative D call TRBD1 (5 bases). The CDR3 runs to 15 residues. From germline, CDR1 is SQVTM and CDR2 ANQGSEA. Trimming cost V 6 bases and J 1 base, with 16 bases left between them. CDR3 nucleotide sequence: TGCAGCGTCCTAAGCCCGAGACAGGCCAAAAACATTCAGTACTTC. Its translation: CSVLSPRQAKNIQYF.

Points on this clonotype: The CDR3 does not close with the conserved phenylalanine or tryptophan, likely indicating a read error. The DNA is omitted, as the CDR3 cannot be located on it reliably, and the CDR3 follows TCRdb's listing. This chain joins TRBV4-1 and TRBJ2-1. From germline, CDR1 is MGHRA and CDR2 YSYEKL. The CDR3 is 13 amino acids long, termini counted. This CDR3 reads CASSYDFNNEQSS.

In regard to this clonotype: A junction end diverges from the germline sequence, so it may reflect a read error. The chain carries TRBV14 and TRBJ2-1; weak D call: TRBD2 (6 bases). The CDR3 is made up of 16 amino acids. Germline V CDR1 and CDR2: SGHDN, FVKESK. CDR3 protein: CANSQVGSGPSNEQFF. DNA of the CDR3: TGTGCCAACAGCCAAGTAGGAAGCGGGCCTTCAAATGAGCAGTTCTTC.

To note about this clonotype: A much larger clone is a single base away; this may be a read error. This chain links TRBV14 with TRBJ2-7, with D tentatively TRBD2 (6 bases). This CDR3 is built from 17 residues. CDR1 is SGHDN, CDR2 FVKESK, per germline. CDR3: CAGSQESAETRSYEQYF. In DNA, the CDR3 is TGTGCCGGCAGCCAAGAGTCGGCGGAGACTAGGTCCTACGAGCAGTACTTC.

The V call is TRBV18, the J call TRBJ1-6; 8 positions agree with TRBD1. The V and J ends lost 8 bases and 11 bases, in that order; junction bases with no gene match: 8. The CDR3 is 13 residues long. The germline V gene encodes CDR1 KGHSH and CDR2 LQKENI. The CDR3 sequence: CASRTGRGPPLHF. The DNA of the CDR3 is TGTGCCAGCCGGACAGGGCGAGGTCCACCCCTCCACTTT. Supplemented by reference TRBV18 and TRBJ1-6, the full variable domain reads NAGVMQNPRHLVRRRGQEARLRCSPMKGHSHVYWYRQLPEEGLKFMVYLQKENIIDESGMPKERFSAEFPKEGPSILRIQQVVRGDSAAYFCASRTGRGPPLHFGNGTRLTVT.

Turning to this clonotype: A junction end diverges from the germline sequence, so it may reflect a read error. This sequence joins TRBV5-4 and TRBJ2-7, with TRBD2 as a possible D gene (6 bases). Germline lookup yields CDR1 SGHNT and CDR2 YYREEE (reference sequence). This CDR3 spans 15 amino acids. The CDR3 spells CTSCFQPGLKYEQYF. CDR3 coding DNA: TGTACCAGCTGTTTCCAACCGGGACTCAAGTACGAGCAGTACTTC.

Remarks on this clonotype: The CDR3 does not end in the conserved phenylalanine or tryptophan, so this is likely a read error. The J gene is TRBJ2-5, the V gene TRBV7-8; 7 positions match TRBD2. Looked up from germline, CDR1 is SGHVS and CDR2 is FQNEAQ. This CDR3 is built from 17 residues. CDR3 residues: CVSSLARGDPSGETQYI. The CDR3 region has the DNA TGTGTCAGCAGCTTAGCGCGAGGAGACCCTAGCGGAGAGACCCAGTACATC.

Concerning this clonotype: The CDR3 does not close with the conserved phenylalanine or tryptophan, likely indicating a read error. This rearrangement joins TRBV12-3 or TRBV12-4 to TRBJ1-4; D not certain. V lost 8 bases and J 2 bases, leaving 21 bases between the germline ends. The CDR3 has 17 residues. DNA for the CDR3: TGTGCCAGCGGTTCGGTGGACGGTCTTGGTACTAATGAAAAACTGTTTTTG. Translated: CASGSVDGLGTNEKLFL.